The 9 T cell receptor beta chains listed next were all sequenced from one sample in a study of chemoradiotherapy in HPV16-positive cancers (dated by TCRdb to about 2022). Library method: the immunoSEQ multiplex PCR assay. TCRdb's version of the immuneACCESS table is confined to in-frame rearrangements and falls short of the full clone set. An unresolved V gene accounts for under half of the shortfall where checked; the remainder is of unknown origin. In all, the sample holds thousands of clones, and about 95% of those were seen once. Roughly 1.9% of the sample is held by the ten biggest clonotypes. The sample was acquired from a patient who underwent chemoradiotherapy. All receptors derive from a human donor with HPV-associated anogenital cancer.

The J gene is TRBJ2-7, the V gene TRBV5-1; D possibly corresponds to TRBD2 (7 bases). Deletions cut 0 bases from V and 3 bases from J, with 10 bases between. CDR1 SGHRS and CDR2 YFSETQ come from the germline V gene. This CDR3 region has 14 residues. CDR3: CASSLVGGGYEQYF. In nucleotides, the CDR3 is TGCGCCAGCAGCTTGGTAGGGGGGGGCTACGAGCAGTACTTC.

This clone was seen only once. The chain uses TRBV11-3 and TRBJ2-7; D ambiguous. This CDR3 is 13 amino acids long. Germline V lookup: CDR1 SGHNT, CDR2 YENEEA. Trimming removed 0 bases at V and 5 bases at J, with 8 bases between. The DNA of the CDR3 is TGTGCCAGCAGCTTAGACCTCTACAACGAGCAGTACTTC. Translating it yields CASSLDLYNEQYF.

The rearrangement uses TRBV19 and TRBJ2-7; 11 bases are a match to TRBD2. CDR1 and CDR2 from the germline V gene are LNHDA and SQIVND (reference sequence). J was trimmed by 0 bases and V by 7 bases; bases with no gene match: 2. The CDR3 runs 14 residues. As DNA, the CDR3 is TGTGCCAGTAAAACTAGCGGGGGCTCCTACGAGCAGTACTTC. Protein sequence: CASKTSGGSYEQYF.

The chain has TRBV25-1 and TRBJ2-7; TRBD2 matches 8 bases. The CDR3 contains 15 residues. Germline CDR1 is MGHDK and CDR2 is SYGVNS. The junction had 4 bases not matched to a gene; V was cut back by 2 bases and J by 1 base. Here the CDR3 DNA reads TGTGCCAGCAGTGAAAGCGGGAGTAGGTCCTACGAGCAGTACTTC. Translation gives CASSESGSRSYEQYF.

This chain joins TRBV5-3 and TRBJ1-5, with 10 bases aligning to TRBD1. TRBV5-3 is marked as an open reading frame, function uncertain. This CDR3 is built from 15 residues. Losses at the gene ends were 4 bases for V and 4 bases for J; bases not matched to a gene: 5. The CDR3 loop is CARSPGQGKNQPQHF. The CDR3 DNA sequence: TGTGCCAGAAGCCCGGGACAGGGGAAAAATCAGCCCCAGCATTTT.

V is TRBV7-8 and J is TRBJ2-3; D possibly corresponds to TRBD2 (5 bases). Trimming stripped 2 bases from V and 1 base from J, with 13 bases between. Germline V gene data show CDR1 as SGHVS and CDR2 as FQNEAQ. The CDR3 contains 16 residues. Here the CDR3 DNA reads TGTGCCAGCAGCTTATTAGCGACTGCCCGCACAGATACGCAGTATTTT. The encoded protein is CASSLLATARTDTQYF.

The CDR3 nucleotides are TGTGCCAGCAGCCTAAAGGGACAGGGGCTCGCTGGGGCCAACGTCCTGACTTTC. Protein product: CASSLKGQGLAGANVLTF. The chain couples TRBV14 to TRBJ2-6; TRBD1 aligns across 10 bases. V shed 4 bases and J 2 bases; nucleotides not matched to a gene: 8. The CDR3 contains 18 residues. Looked up from germline, CDR1 is SGHDN and CDR2 is FVKESK.

The chain has TRBV2 and TRBJ1-4; 10 bases are shared with TRBD1. The V segment lost 2 bases and the J segment 5 bases; nucleotides outside the gene matches: 2. The CDR3 covers 15 residues. Germline V gene data show CDR1 as SNHLY and CDR2 as FYNNEI. This CDR3 is CASSELGQGNEKLFF. The CDR3 coding sequence is TGTGCCAGCAGTGAATTGGGACAGGGGAATGAAAAACTGTTTTTT.

About this clone: This same CDR3 is encoded by further DNA sequences in the sample. This chain joins TRBV18 and TRBJ1-2; D is unclear. The V end lost 0 bases, the J end lost 4 bases, and 9 bases lay between the germline ends. Germline V gene data show CDR1 as KGHSH and CDR2 as LQKENI. The CDR3 loop spans 14 amino acids. The CDR3 DNA follows: TGTGCCAGCTCACCACCCACAGAGAGCTATGGCTACACCTTC. This sequence encodes CASSPPTESYGYTF.